This passage covers 10 T cell receptor beta chains from one sample sequenced in a study of vaccination and CD4 T cells after COVID-19. These TCRs are of unknown antigen specificity. Cultured CD4+ T-cell DNA underwent Oncomine TCR Beta short-read sequencing. TCRdb called the PCR reads again in MiXCR, with one record for every CDR3 protein. The table records 20,000 to 25,000 distinct CDR3 sequences, 30% of them present only once. Time point indicated: late sampling 161 to 241 days after vaccination in a few convalescent patients. Documented treatment: approximately nine-day PBMC culture with coronavirus spike peptide pools or control peptides (ViraFEST assay). Sample: CD4+ T cells from blood, cultured in vitro, taken about 7 months after SARS-CoV-2 vaccination. These receptor sequences come from a human donor who had recovered from COVID-19.

This clonotype was recorded a few times. The V gene is TRBV20-1, the J gene TRBJ2-7; 7 bases are a match to TRBD2. The V and J ends lost 5 bases and 6 bases, in that order; junction bases with no gene match: 10. CDR3 size: 13 residues. The germline V gene has CDR1 DFQATT and CDR2 SNEGSKA (reference sequence). CDR3 amino acids: CSAPGGPLSEQYF. CDR3 nucleotides: TGCAGTGCTCCGGGGGGTCCCCTCTCCGAGCAGTACTTC.

This clonotype has just a few counts. V and J are TRBV15 and TRBJ1-1; D remains ambiguous. There are 13 residues in the CDR3. Per germline, CDR1 LNHNV and CDR2 YYDKDF (reference sequence). V lost 1 base and J 3 bases, leaving 6 bases between the germline ends. The CDR3 DNA reads as TGTGCCACCAGCAGAGGAATCGACACTGAAGCTTTCTTT. Protein sequence: CATSRGIDTEAFF.

The chain recombines TRBV10-3 with TRBJ2-7; the D gene could be TRBD1 or TRBD2 (5 bases each). The germline V gene has CDR1 ENHRY and CDR2 SYGVKD. V lost 5 bases and J lost 0, with 14 bases in between. This CDR3 comprises 15 residues. The chain's CDR3 is CAISSPGRSSYEQYF. The CDR3 region has the DNA TGTGCCATCAGTTCCCCGGGGCGGAGCTCCTACGAGCAGTACTTC.

This clonotype came up a few times. The genes are TRBV7-2 and TRBJ2-7; D is perhaps TRBD1 (5 bases). From germline, CDR1 is SGHTA and CDR2 FQGNSA. The CDR3 totals 12 residues. Trimming removed 5 bases from V and 5 bases from J, with 10 bases in between. CDR3 DNA: TGTGCCAGCAGCCCCCAGGGCGACGAGCAGTACTTC. The encoded protein is CASSPQGDEQYF.

The chain recombines TRBV7-3 with TRBJ2-3; 7 nucleotides agree with TRBD1. The CDR3 has 17 amino acids. In germline, CDR1 is SGHTA, CDR2 FQGTGA. The ends lost 4 bases at V and 4 bases at J; junction bases unmatched: 14. DNA for the CDR3: TGTGCCAGCAGCTCCCATCGGCAGGGGGATCGGTCAGATACGCAGTATTTT. It codes for CASSSHRQGDRSDTQYF.

This clonotype was seen only a few times. The rearrangement joins TRBV6-1 to TRBJ2-3, with 7 bases identical to TRBD2. Trimming took 4 bases from V and 2 from J; bases not matched to a gene: 6. CDR3 length: 15 residues. CDR1 MNHNS and CDR2 SASEGT come from the germline V gene. CDR3 region: CASSASGTLTDTQYF. CDR3 nucleotides: TGTGCCAGCAGTGCAAGCGGGACCCTCACAGATACGCAGTATTTT.

The rearrangement uses TRBV6-1 and TRBJ2-5; D is undetermined. This CDR3 has 15 residues. Germline V gene data show CDR1 as MNHNS and CDR2 as SASEGT. V was trimmed by 0 bases and J by 2 bases, leaving 10 bases between them. This CDR3 is CASSEAKGRQETQYF. The CDR3 DNA reads TGTGCCAGCAGTGAAGCTAAAGGGCGACAAGAGACCCAGTACTTC.

The rearrangement uses TRBV27 and TRBJ1-2; no clear D. Germline CDR1 and CDR2: MNHEY and SMNVEV (reference sequence). CDR3 length: 12 residues. The germline V and J ends were trimmed by 3 bases and 1 base, with 3 bases remaining between them. The CDR3 DNA is TGTGCCAGCAGTTTTGATAACTATGGCTACACCTTC. Translating it yields CASSFDNYGYTF.

This clonotype was found a few times. The chain recombines TRBV7-2 with TRBJ2-1; 9 nucleotides line up with TRBD1. Germline trimming cut 4 bases from V and 8 bases from J; bases unmatched to any gene: 12. CDR1 and CDR2 (germline): SGHTA, FQGNSA. The CDR3 is made up of 16 amino acids. The CDR3 spells CASSSITGTGRDEQFF. CDR3 coding DNA: TGTGCCAGCAGCTCTATTACCGGGACAGGGAGGGATGAGCAGTTCTTC. Full variable domain (rest looked up from reference TRBV7-2 and TRBJ2-1): GAGVSQSPSNKVTEKGKDVELRCDPISGHTALYWYRQSLGQGLEFLIYFQGNSAPDKSGLPSDRFSAERTGGSVSTLTIQRTQQEDSAVYLCASSSITGTGRDEQFFGPGTRLTVL.

This chain links TRBV7-3 with TRBJ2-6; the match to TRBD1 covers 11 bases. CDR3 length equals 18 residues. Germline CDR1 and CDR2: SGHTA and FQGTGA. The V segment lost 5 bases and the J segment 0 bases; nucleotides outside the gene matches: 6. CDR3 in amino acids: CASSPRTGGASGANVLTF. The CDR3 DNA sequence: TGTGCCAGCAGCCCCCGGACAGGGGGCGCCTCTGGGGCCAACGTCCTGACTTTC.